This TCR beta chain was found in a study of T cell changes during pregnancy in multiple sclerosis. Trimming took 3 bases from V and 6 from J; bases not matched to a gene: 8. The CDR3 contains 15 residues. Germline loops: CDR1 KGHSH, CDR2 LQKENI. Produced via immunoSEQ multiplex PCR; TCRdb's table is partial and in-frame only. The table shows roughly 69,000 clones, with 92% occurring only once. Material: peripheral blood, obtained after pregnancy. This receptor was taken from a female donor with multiple sclerosis, enrolled in a pregnancy study. The chain employs TRBV18 and TRBJ1-5, with 7 positions matching TRBD1. This chain's CDR3 is CASSPLDREGQPQHF. Here the CDR3 DNA reads TGTGCCAGCTCACCGCTTGACAGGGAAGGTCAGCCCCAGCATTTT.